Listed below are T cell receptor beta chains from one sample, sequenced in a study of Ad26.COV2.S vaccination and SARS-CoV-2 variants. Clones were read by immunoSEQ multiplex PCR, and TCRdb kept only the in-frame ones, dropping some. Of approximately 410,000 clones in the sample, 85% to 90% were seen once. Specimen: peripheral blood, collected in a trial of Ad26.COV2.S vaccine versus placebo. The receptors were sampled from a person between 18 and 65 years old who received the Ad26.COV2.S COVID-19 vaccine or a placebo. The CDR3 runs from the conserved cysteine through the conserved F or W. The order of the fields is clone size, D gene, J gene, V gene, CDR3 DNA, CDR3 protein. A D gene is named only where the DNA matches it firmly. Clone size is stated in some rows and not others, as once, few, many or a class when expanded.

NA	TRBD1	TRBJ1-1	TRBV5-1	TGCGCCAGCAGCTATACAGGGGTGCGGGCGGGCACTGAAGCTTTCTTT	CASSYTGVRAGTEAFF
few	NA	TRBJ1-6	TRBV4-1	TGCGCCAGCAGCCCACCCGGGACGATCTCACCCCTCCACTTT	CASSPPGTISPLHF
NA	NA	TRBJ1-3	TRBV30	TGTGCCTGGAGTCCTGGCTCTGGAAACACCATATATTTT	CAWSPGSGNTIYF
NA	TRBD2	TRBJ2-3	TRBV5-1	TGCGCCAGCAAAGCGAGCGGGGGCACAGATACGCAGTATTTT	CASKASGGTDTQYF
NA	NA	TRBJ2-7	TRBV4-1	TGCGCCAGCAGCCAAGCCCAGGAGACCTACGAGCAGTACTTC	CASSQAQETYEQYF
NA	NA	TRBJ2-7	TRBV5-4	TGTGCCAGCAGCTTGGAGGGGCCGGCGAGAGAGCAGTACTTC	CASSLEGPAREQYF
NA	NA	TRBJ1-5	TRBV5-5	TGTGCCAGCAGCTTGGGTCGGGCAGGGGAGAGGCCCCAGCATTTT	CASSLGRAGERPQHF
NA	NA	TRBJ1-2	TRBV28	TGTGCCAGTGAAGGGGACTATGGCTACACCTTC	CASEGDYGYTF
NA	NA	TRBJ2-7	TRBV7-9	TGTGCCAGCAGCTTTGTCTCAACGCCGAGCTCCTACGAGCAGTACTTC	CASSFVSTPSSYEQYF
NA	TRBD1	TRBJ2-5	TRBV7-9	TGTGCCAGCAGCTTAACGGGACAGGGACCCTCCAAGGAGACCCAGTACTTC	CASSLTGQGPSKETQYF
NA	TRBD1	TRBJ2-7	TRBV28	TGTGCCAGCAGCGCAGGGACAGGGAGCTACGAGCAGTACTTC	CASSAGTGSYEQYF
once	NA	TRBJ2-7	TRBV5-4	TGTGCCAGCAGCTTGGGCCCTAGGACAAACGAGCAGTACTTC	CASSLGPRTNEQYF
NA	TRBD1	TRBJ2-7	TRBV28	TGTGCCAGCGGGAGACAGGGAACCTACGAGCAGTACTTC	CASGRQGTYEQYF
NA	NA	TRBJ2-1	TRBV6-1	TGTGCCAGCAGTGATGGGGACCTTGGGGATGAGCAGTTCTTC	CASSDGDLGDEQFF
NA	NA	TRBJ2-1	TRBV7-2	TGTGCCAGCAGCGACCAGGTCCGCAATGAGCAGTTCTTC	CASSDQVRNEQFF
NA	TRBD1	TRBJ1-3	TRBV10-3	TGTGCCATCAGGACGATGGACAGGGCTGGAAACACCATATATTTT	CAIRTMDRAGNTIYF
NA	NA	TRBJ2-5	TRBV20-1	TGCAGTGCTAAGAAGGGAGAGACCCAGTACTTC	CSAKKGETQYF
NA	TRBD2	TRBJ2-5	TRBV5-6	TGTGCCAGCAGCTTTTTTAGCGGGGGGCAACAAGAGACCCAGTACTTC	CASSFFSGGQQETQYF
NA	TRBD1	TRBJ1-2	TRBV29-1	TGCAGCTTCCGGGACAGGGATATTAACTATGGCTACACCTTC	CSFRDRDINYGYTF
NA	NA	TRBJ1-3	TRBV7-2	TGTGCCAGCAGCTTAGGGACAGCTGGAAACACCATATATTTT	CASSLGTAGNTIYF
NA	NA	TRBJ2-7	TRBV28	TGTGCCAGCAGTTGTAACCCCGGTTGTAACTTC	CASSCNPGCNF
NA	NA	TRBJ2-3	TRBV13	TGTGCCAGCAGCCCAATCCCCCATACGCAGTATTTT	CASSPIPHTQYF
NA	TRBD1	TRBJ2-5	TRBV30	TGTGCCTGGAGTCCCGACAGGGTTGTGGAGACCCAGTACTTC	CAWSPDRVVETQYF
once	TRBD1	TRBJ2-7	TRBV6-6	TGTGCCAGCAGTCTTACGACAGGGGGCATCGACGAGCAGTACTTC	CASSLTTGGIDEQYF
NA	NA	TRBJ2-1	TRBV28	TGTGCCAGCAGCCGGGGGACAGCTTCCTACAATGAGCAGTTCTTC	CASSRGTASYNEQFF
NA	NA	TRBJ2-4	TRBV23-1	TGCGCCAGCAGACCCGGGACCTCAGCCAAAAACATTCAGTACTTC	CASRPGTSAKNIQYF
NA	TRBD1	TRBJ1-6	TRBV6-2/TRBV6-3	TGTGCCAGCAGTTATCCCTCAGGGGGCGATAATTCACCCCTCCACTTT	CASSYPSGGDNSPLHF
NA	NA	TRBJ2-1	TRBV4-1	TGCGCCAGCAGCCAAGAGGAATACACCTACAATGAGCAGTTCTTC	CASSQEEYTYNEQFF
NA	NA	TRBJ2-7	TRBV5-1	TGCGCCAGCAGCGCAGGGATGACCTACGAGCAGTACTTC	CASSAGMTYEQYF
NA	TRBD2	TRBJ2-5	TRBV13	TGTGCCAGCAGCTTTGCGGGGGGCCGTTCCCAAGAGACCCAGTACTTC	CASSFAGGRSQETQYF
once	NA	TRBJ2-5	TRBV11-2	TGTGCCAGCAGCTTAGACCGGGGGACCCAGTACTTC	CASSLDRGTQYF
NA	TRBD2	TRBJ2-7	TRBV11-2	TGTGCCAGCAGCTTGCAGCGGGGTTTCAACGAGCAGTACTTC	CASSLQRGFNEQYF
NA	TRBD1	TRBJ2-7	TRBV5-1	TGCGCCAGCAGGCTGGCGGTCGGACAGGCGGTATCTAACGAGCAGTACTTC	CASRLAVGQAVSNEQYF
NA	TRBD1	TRBJ2-7	TRBV5-1	TGCGCCAGCAGCTCCGGACAGGGAAAGTGGGAGCAGTACTTC	CASSSGQGKWEQYF
NA	TRBD2	TRBJ2-3	TRBV7-9	TGTGCCAGCAGATTAAGCGGGGGCACAGATACGCAGTATTTT	CASRLSGGTDTQYF
NA	TRBD1	TRBJ1-2	TRBV24-1	TGTGCCACCAGTGGGACAGGGGGCGGTTTTTATGGCTACACCTTC	CATSGTGGGFYGYTF
NA	NA	TRBJ2-2	TRBV21-1	TGTGCCAGCAGCAAAGACCACTTGAACACCGGGGAGCTGTTTTTT	CASSKDHLNTGELFF
NA	TRBD2	TRBJ2-1	TRBV19	TGTGCCAGTAGCCGTAGCGGGGGGTACTCCTACAATGAGCAGTTCTTC	CASSRSGGYSYNEQFF
NA	TRBD1	TRBJ2-3	TRBV6-6	TGTGCCAGCAGTTACTCGGGACAGGGGTGGGATACGCAGTATTTT	CASSYSGQGWDTQYF
once	TRBD1	TRBJ2-1	TRBV2	TGTGCCAGCACCCTAGACAGGGAAGGTGAGCAGTTCTTC	CASTLDREGEQFF
NA	NA	TRBJ2-1	TRBV4-1	TGCGCCAGCAACAATCCCGCTTTAGACCGACTTAGGGAGCAGTTCTTC	CASNNPALDRLREQFF
once	NA	TRBJ2-2	TRBV7-2	TGTGCCAGCAGGTCCACTAGTAGGGGGTCCGGGGAGCTGTTTTTT	CASRSTSRGSGELFF
NA	TRBD1	TRBJ2-7	TRBV5-6	TGTGCCAGCAGCTTGGTTGTGACAGGGTACGAGCAGTACTTC	CASSLVVTGYEQYF
few	NA	TRBJ1-1	TRBV28	TGTGCCAGCCAACAGGGCCTGAACACTGAAGCTTTCTTT	CASQQGLNTEAFF
NA	TRBD1	TRBJ1-2	TRBV7-2	TGTGCCAGCAGCTTAGGACTGGACAGGGTGTATGGCTACACCTTC	CASSLGLDRVYGYTF
NA	TRBD1	TRBJ2-1	TRBV7-9	TGTGCCAGCACCCGTGGGGGACCGGGACAGCCTACGAGCTCCTACAATGAGCAGTTCTTC	CASTRGGPGQPTSSYNEQFF
once	TRBD1	TRBJ1-2	TRBV15	TGTGCCACCAGCAGAGGTAGGGGGCGGAACTATGGCTACACCTTC	CATSRGRGRNYGYTF
NA	NA	TRBJ2-7	TRBV5-4	TGTGCCAGCAGCTTGGGGGCGGGGCCCTACGAGCAGTACTTC	CASSLGAGPYEQYF
NA	TRBD1	TRBJ1-6	TRBV4-3	TGCGCCAGCAGCCAGACAGGGTGGTATTCACCCCTCCACTTT	CASSQTGWYSPLHF
NA	NA	TRBJ2-1	TRBV4-1	TGCGCCAGCAGCCAAGAGGACTTAAATTACAATGAGCAGTTCTTC	CASSQEDLNYNEQFF
once	TRBD1	TRBJ2-7	TRBV7-8	TGTGCCAGCAGCGGGGGACAGTTTAACTACGAGCAGTACTTC	CASSGGQFNYEQYF
once	TRBD2	TRBJ2-5	TRBV7-2	TGTGCCAGCAGCTTCGGGACTAGCCGAGAGACCCAGTACTTC	CASSFGTSRETQYF
NA	TRBD1	TRBJ2-5	TRBV5-1	TGCGCCAGCAGCTCGGGGACAGGGCGGGAGACCCAGTACTTC	CASSSGTGRETQYF
NA	NA	TRBJ1-2	TRBV20-1	TGCAGTGCTAGTAATCAGGGAAAGTATGGCTACACCTTC	CSASNQGKYGYTF
NA	NA	TRBJ1-5	TRBV3-1/TRBV3-2	TGTGCCAGTAATTACGTACGCAGGGGAGGCAATCAGCCCCAGCATTTT	CASNYVRRGGNQPQHF